This T cell receptor (beta chain) was identified during a study of response to subunit inactivated influenza vaccine (dated by TCRdb to the late 2010s). Study-level background: The study used deep quantitative T cell receptor repertoire profiling to track responses to a trivalent subunit inactivated influenza vaccine.

Trimming at the junction amounts to 4 bases on V and 7 bases on J, and the germline ends lie 8 bases apart. There are 13 amino acids in the CDR3, from cysteine to phenylalanine inclusive. CDR3 DNA only is kept here, 39 bases in frame from base 1. The germline V gene yields MGHDK for CDR1 and SYGVNS for CDR2. The library was prepared using RT-PCR. Sequenced using an Illumina HiSeq 2500. TCRdb reprocessed the public reads (quality trimming at Q25 with fastp, clone calling with MiXCR) and kept in-frame beta chains. Every entry covers one CDR3 protein and lists the most common genes and DNA from its rows. Within this sample are fewer than 750,000 distinct CDR3 sequences, with 12% to 15% of them counted one time only. 8.5% to 14% of the sample lies in the top ten. This clonotype came up a few times. Its antigen remains undetermined. Base qualities are not at hand, and no much larger clone is one base apart.

General study outcomes and caveats: According to the authors, only a limited number of new T cells may be recruited by each seasonal influenza vaccination.

Specimen: PBMCs from blood, collected 12 days after vaccination. The chain employs TRBV25-1 and TRBJ1-6, with no D gene named confidently. This receptor was obtained from a man in his fifties who received an inactivated influenza vaccine. Donor details come from another sample of the same person, matched by shared clones. The CDR3 protein: CASSVTGNSPLHF. The bases read TGTGCCAGCAGTGTTACGGGAAATTCACCCCTCCACTTT. Supplemented by the reference TRBV25-1 and TRBJ1-6 proteins around the CDR3, the complete variable domain is EADIYQTPRYLVIGTGKKITLECSQTMGHDKMYWYQQDPGMELHLIHYSYGVNSTEKGDLSSESTVSRIRTEHFPLTLESARPSHTSQYLCASSVTGNSPLHFGNGTRLTVT.